A selection of T cell receptor beta chains follows, all from one sample in a study of siplizumab effects on memory and regulatory T cells. TCRdb keeps only in-frame clones here, not all; method: immunoSEQ multiplex PCR. The table includes approximately 94,000 clones, 80% to 95% detected once. Sequencing was carried out using CD8+ T cells sorted from blood. The receptors were gathered from a human donor in good health. Each CDR3 is given with its conserved first and last residue. The D gene is left open where the match is weak. Not every row has a clone size; where given, it reads once, few, many or a size class.

V,D,J,size,DNA,CDR3
TRBV9,.,TRBJ2-1,.,TGTGCCAGCAGCGTCCAGACAGTCCCCTCGGAGCAGTTCTTC,CASSVQTVPSEQFF
TRBV4-1,TRBD2,TRBJ2-1,.,TGCGCCAGCAGCCAAGATCGGGCTAGCGGGAGAAACAATGAGCAGTTCTTC,CASSQDRASGRNNEQFF
TRBV11-1,.,TRBJ1-4,once,TGTGCCAGCAGCTTCGTGGGGGGCATCTCGAATGAAAAACTGTTTTTT,CASSFVGGISNEKLFF
TRBV7-3,.,TRBJ2-3,.,TGTGCCAGCAGCTATCGAGCGGCAAGCACAGATACGCAGTATTTT,CASSYRAASTDTQYF
TRBV19,TRBD1,TRBJ2-2,.,TGTGCCAGTCGCGGATGGGACAGGGACACCGGGGAGCTGTTTTTT,CASRGWDRDTGELFF
TRBV27,TRBD1,TRBJ1-1,once,TGTGCCAGCAGTTTCGGGACAGAAACGAACACTGAAGCTTTCTTT,CASSFGTETNTEAFF
TRBV6-1,TRBD1,TRBJ1-2,.,TGTGCCAGCGACAGGGGAGGGGATGGCTACACCTTC,CASDRGGDGYTF
TRBV11-2,.,TRBJ2-7,.,TGTGCCAGCAGCTTACAGGCAGATTTTTACGAGCAGTACTTC,CASSLQADFYEQYF
TRBV7-8,.,TRBJ2-2,.,TGTGCCGCCCTGGTTCCGAGCGGGGAGCTGTTTTTT,CAALVPSGELFF
TRBV14,TRBD1,TRBJ1-1,.,TGTGCCAGCAGCCAAGATAGGGGACAGGGAGGGTTGAACACTGAAGCTTTCTTT,CASSQDRGQGGLNTEAFF
TRBV6-5,TRBD1,TRBJ2-5,.,TGTGCCAGCAGCTTTTTAACAGGGGTAGAGACCCAGTACTTC,CASSFLTGVETQYF
TRBV4-1,.,TRBJ1-1,.,TGCGCCAGCAGCCAAGAAAGTGGGAGAACTGAAGCTTTCTTT,CASSQESGRTEAFF
TRBV15,TRBD1,TRBJ2-3,.,TGTGCCACCAGCCGGCCCGGACAGGGGGCAGTAGATACGCAGTATTTT,CATSRPGQGAVDTQYF
TRBV6-1,.,TRBJ1-5,few,TGTGCCAGCTGGGGGTTAAGCAATCAGCCCCAGCATTTT,CASWGLSNQPQHF
TRBV30,.,TRBJ1-2,.,TGTGCCTGGAGTTCCACCGGCGGGAACTATGGCTACACCTTC,CAWSSTGGNYGYTF
TRBV7-2,TRBD2,TRBJ2-3,.,TGTGCCAGCAGCTTAGATTGGCTAGCGGGAGAATCAGATACGCAGTATTTT,CASSLDWLAGESDTQYF
TRBV5-1,TRBD2,TRBJ2-7,once,TGCGCCAGCAGCCCTCGGGGGGGGAGCTTGGAGCAGTACTTC,CASSPRGGSLEQYF
TRBV11-3,.,TRBJ2-3,.,TGTGCCAGCAGCTTAGATATTTCGGGAGTCACAGATACGCAGTATTTT,CASSLDISGVTDTQYF
TRBV30,.,TRBJ2-2,once,TGTGCCTGGAGCATCAGGGGTATAAGCACCGGGGAGCTGTTTTTT,CAWSIRGISTGELFF
TRBV6-5,.,TRBJ1-1,.,TGTGCCAGCAGACCCCCCACGGGCCCGGGGGCTTTCTTT,CASRPPTGPGAFF
TRBV4-1,.,TRBJ2-7,.,TGCGCCAGCAGCCAAGTTATCCAGGGTTCCTACGAGCAGTACTTC,CASSQVIQGSYEQYF
TRBV4-2,TRBD2,TRBJ2-2,.,TGTGCCAGCAGCCAACTCGCGGGAGGCGCCGGGGAGCTGTTTTTT,CASSQLAGGAGELFF
TRBV4-2,.,TRBJ2-7,.,TGTGCCAGCAGCCCTAGTCGAGATGACTACGAGCAGTACTTC,CASSPSRDDYEQYF
TRBV7-6,TRBD1,TRBJ1-3,.,TGTGCCAGCAGCTTAGCGGGGGGACAGGCTGGAAACACCATATATTTT,CASSLAGGQAGNTIYF
TRBV14,.,TRBJ1-4,.,TGTGCCAGCAGCCGCGCCAGAGGGGAAAAACTGTTTTTT,CASSRARGEKLFF
TRBV5-1,.,TRBJ2-7,once,TGCGCCAGCAGCTGGGACTCGTACGAGCAGTACTTC,CASSWDSYEQYF
TRBV10-2,.,TRBJ1-6,.,TGCGCCAGCAACGAGGGTTCGGATTCACCCCTCCACTTT,CASNEGSDSPLHF